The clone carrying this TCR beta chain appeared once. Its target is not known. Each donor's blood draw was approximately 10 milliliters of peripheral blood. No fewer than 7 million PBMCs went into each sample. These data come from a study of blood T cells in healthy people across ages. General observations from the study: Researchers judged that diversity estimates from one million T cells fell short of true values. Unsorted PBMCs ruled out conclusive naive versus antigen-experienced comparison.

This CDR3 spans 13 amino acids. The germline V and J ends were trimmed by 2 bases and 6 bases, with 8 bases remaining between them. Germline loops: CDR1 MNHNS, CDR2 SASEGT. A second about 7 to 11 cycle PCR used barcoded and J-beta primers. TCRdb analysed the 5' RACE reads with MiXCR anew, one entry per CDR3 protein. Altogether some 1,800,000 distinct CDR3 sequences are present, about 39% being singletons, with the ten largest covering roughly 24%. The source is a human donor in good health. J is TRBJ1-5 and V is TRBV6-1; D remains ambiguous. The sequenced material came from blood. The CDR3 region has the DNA TGTGCCAGCAGTGAAATAGGGATTCAGCCCCAGCATTTT. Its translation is CASSEIGIQPQHF.